The clone carrying this T cell receptor beta chain was observed many times. Its specificity is unknown. This entry is derived from a study of T cell repertoires in cytomegalovirus infection. Looking at the study overall: Both CMV infection and a matching HLA type were indicated by public TCR beta signatures. Study outcomes and limitations: HLA-C-restricted CMV-specific TCR beta clonotypes prevailed in the ex vivo response. Cumulative public TCR beta family frequency identified CMV carriers with the relevant HLA.

TCRdb ran MiXCR on the reads and lists one entry per CDR3 protein. This table holds about 300,000 distinct CDR3 sequences, approximately 8.9% found once. CDR1 and CDR2 from the germline V gene are DFQATT and SNEGSKA (reference sequence). Trimming removed 0 bases at V and 2 bases at J, with 14 bases between. This CDR3 spans 15 amino acids. The gene calls are TRBV20-1 and TRBJ2-7; D unclear. The source of this sequence is a human donor in good health (CMV status not recorded). Some clones in this sample may be carry-over from other donors' samples. The sample was PBMCs. The CDR3 nucleotides read TGCAGTGCTAGAGATAGGGCCGGCAGTACCTACGAGCAGTACTTC. Amino acids: CSARDRAGSTYEQYF.